This record looks at one T cell receptor beta chain sequence and its context. The record originates from a study of cytomegalovirus exposure and HLA in healthy donors. The PCR employed 60 Vbeta primers together with 13 Jbeta primers. This table comes from immunoSEQ multiplex PCR, and its TCRdb copy is limited to in-frame clones, with some not included. There are around 170,000 clones in the sample; about 80% occur only once, and more than 1.5% lies in the top ten. This CDR3 is built from 14 residues. Germline V gives CDR1 MDHEN, CDR2 SYDVKM. V was pared by 2 bases and J by 3 bases, with 10 bases between.

This sequence joins TRBV28 and TRBJ1-1; a weak D match, TRBD1 (5 bases). What was sequenced was PBMCs. The clonotype comes from a middle-aged man in good health and CMV-seronegative. The CDR3 here is CASSLPGMHTEAFF. The CDR3 nucleotides read TGTGCCAGCAGTTTACCAGGGATGCACACTGAAGCTTTCTTT. Full variable domain (missing parts from reference TRBV28 and TRBJ1-1): DVKVTQSSRYLVKRTGEKVFLECVQDMDHENMFWYRQDPGLGLRLIYFSYDVKMKEKGDIPEGYSVSREKKERFSLILESASTNQTSMYLCASSLPGMHTEAFFGQGTRLTVV.